This T cell receptor (beta chain) was recorded in a study of cytotoxic CD8 clonotypes in ibrutinib-treated CLL. Points from the study as a whole: Different sampling times were used for sustained-remission and progressing patients.

V was trimmed by 4 bases and J by 2 bases, leaving 14 bases between them. Germline lookup yields CDR1 SQVTM and CDR2 ANQGSEA. CDR3 length equals 15 residues. Details on this clone: What it recognizes is unknown.

The data were produced by immunoSEQ multiplex PCR, yet TCRdb's version contains in-frame clones alone and is incomplete. The repertoire consists of about 130,000 clones, with around 85% occurring once and the leading ten covering under 2.5%. The chain employs TRBV29-1 and TRBJ1-4; D is possibly TRBD1 (5 bases). This clonotype was sampled from a human donor with chronic lymphocytic leukemia. Source: PBMCs, taken after 24 months of ibrutinib treatment. The CDR3, as DNA: TGCAGCGTTGGTCAGGGCGGTGGGACTAATGAAAAACTGTTTTTT. Translating it yields CSVGQGGGTNEKLFF.